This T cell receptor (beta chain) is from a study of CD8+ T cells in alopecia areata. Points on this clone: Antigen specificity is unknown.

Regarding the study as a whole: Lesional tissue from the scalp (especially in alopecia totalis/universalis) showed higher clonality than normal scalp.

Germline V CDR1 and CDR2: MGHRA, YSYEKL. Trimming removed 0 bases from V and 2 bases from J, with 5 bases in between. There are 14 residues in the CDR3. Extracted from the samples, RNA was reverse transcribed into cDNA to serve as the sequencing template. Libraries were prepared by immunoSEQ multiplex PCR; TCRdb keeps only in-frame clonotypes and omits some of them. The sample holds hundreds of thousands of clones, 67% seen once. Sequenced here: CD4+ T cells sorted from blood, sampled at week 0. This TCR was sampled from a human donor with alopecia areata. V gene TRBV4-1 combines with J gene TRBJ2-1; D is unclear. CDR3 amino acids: CASSQDLTYNEQFF. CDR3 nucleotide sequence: TGCGCCAGCAGCCAAGATCTGACCTACAATGAGCAGTTCTTC.